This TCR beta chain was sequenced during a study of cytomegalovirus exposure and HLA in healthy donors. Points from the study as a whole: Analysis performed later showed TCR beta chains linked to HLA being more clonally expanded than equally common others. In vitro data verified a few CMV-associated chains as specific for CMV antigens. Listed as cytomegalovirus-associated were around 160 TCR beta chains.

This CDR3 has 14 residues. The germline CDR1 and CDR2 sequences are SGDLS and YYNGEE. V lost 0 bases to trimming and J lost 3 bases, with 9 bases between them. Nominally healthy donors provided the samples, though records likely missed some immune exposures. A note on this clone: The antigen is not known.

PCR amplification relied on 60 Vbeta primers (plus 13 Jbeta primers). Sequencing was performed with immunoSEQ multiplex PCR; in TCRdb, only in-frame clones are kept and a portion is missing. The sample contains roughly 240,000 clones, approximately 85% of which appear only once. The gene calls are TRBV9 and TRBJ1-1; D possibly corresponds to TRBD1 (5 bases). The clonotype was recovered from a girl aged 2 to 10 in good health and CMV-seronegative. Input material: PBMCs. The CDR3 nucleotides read TGTGCCAGCAGCGTAGCTTTCAGGGACACTGAAGCTTTCTTT. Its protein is CASSVAFRDTEAFF.